This T cell receptor beta chain is from a study of blood T cells in healthy people across ages. Comment on this clonotype: Its target is not known.

Notes on the study in general: Naive T cell percentage showed a strong correlation with TCR beta diversity.

Combining a sample-barcoded 5' primer with a J-beta primer mix, a second PCR ran for 7 to 11 cycles. TCRdb redid the calling of the 5' RACE reads with MiXCR, one entry per CDR3 protein. The data hold 800,000 to 1,300,000 distinct CDR3 sequences, with roughly a quarter observed a single time. The same sample was also studied in work on T cells of mothers and their children.

The sequencing input was blood. This clonotype was sampled from a girl aged 2 to 9 in good health.

CDR3 sequence: CAISESSDIQYF. The CDR3 nucleotides read TGTGCCATCAGTGAGTCCAGCGACATTCAGTACTTC. The chain combines TRBV10-3 with TRBJ2-4; D gene uncertain. Per the germline V gene, CDR1 is ENHRY and CDR2 is SYGVKD. The CDR3 has 12 amino acids. Trimming stripped 0 bases from V and 8 bases from J, with 5 bases between.